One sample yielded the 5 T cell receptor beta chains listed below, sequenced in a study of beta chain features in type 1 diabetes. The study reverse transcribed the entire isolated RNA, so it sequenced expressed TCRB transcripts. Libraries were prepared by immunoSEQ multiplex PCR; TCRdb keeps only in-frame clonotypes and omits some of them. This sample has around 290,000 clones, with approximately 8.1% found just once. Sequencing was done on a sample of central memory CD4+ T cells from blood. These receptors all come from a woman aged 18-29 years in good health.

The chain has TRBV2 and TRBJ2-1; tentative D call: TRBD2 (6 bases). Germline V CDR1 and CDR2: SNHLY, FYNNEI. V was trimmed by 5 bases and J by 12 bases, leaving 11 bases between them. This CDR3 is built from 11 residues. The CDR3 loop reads CASSTSLVQFF. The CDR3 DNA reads TGTGCCAGCAGTACTAGCTTGGTGCAGTTCTTC. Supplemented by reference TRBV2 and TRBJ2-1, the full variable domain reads EPEVTQTPSHQVTQMGQEVILRCVPISNHLYFYWYRQILGQKVEFLVSFYNNEISEKSEIFDDQFSVERPDGSNFTLKIRSTKLEDSAMYFCASSTSLVQFFGPGTRLTVL.

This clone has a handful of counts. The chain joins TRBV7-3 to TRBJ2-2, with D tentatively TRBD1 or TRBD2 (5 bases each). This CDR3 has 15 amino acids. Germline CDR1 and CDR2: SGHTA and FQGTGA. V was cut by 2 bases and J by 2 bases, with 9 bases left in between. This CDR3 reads CASSLFGGNTGELFF. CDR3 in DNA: TGTGCCAGCAGCTTATTTGGGGGTAACACCGGGGAGCTGTTTTTT.

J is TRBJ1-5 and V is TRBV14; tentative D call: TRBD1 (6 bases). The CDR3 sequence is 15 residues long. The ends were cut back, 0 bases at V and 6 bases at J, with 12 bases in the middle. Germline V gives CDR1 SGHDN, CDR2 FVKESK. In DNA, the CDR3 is TGTGCCAGCAGCCAAGATCACGGGGGCGGTCAGCCCCAGCATTTT. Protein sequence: CASSQDHGGGQPQHF. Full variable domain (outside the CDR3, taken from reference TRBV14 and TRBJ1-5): EAGVTQFPSHSVIEKGQTVTLRCDPISGHDNLYWYRRVMGKEIKFLLHFVKESKQDESGMPNNRFLAERTGGTYSTLKVQPAELEDSGVYFCASSQDHGGGQPQHFGDGTRLSIL.

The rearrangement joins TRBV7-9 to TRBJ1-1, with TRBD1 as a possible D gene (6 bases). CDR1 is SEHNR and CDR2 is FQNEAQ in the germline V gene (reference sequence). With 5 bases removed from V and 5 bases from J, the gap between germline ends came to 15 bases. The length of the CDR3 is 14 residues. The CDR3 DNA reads TGTGCCAGCAGCCCCCACTCACAGGGTACTGAAGCTTTCTTT. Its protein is CASSPHSQGTEAFF.

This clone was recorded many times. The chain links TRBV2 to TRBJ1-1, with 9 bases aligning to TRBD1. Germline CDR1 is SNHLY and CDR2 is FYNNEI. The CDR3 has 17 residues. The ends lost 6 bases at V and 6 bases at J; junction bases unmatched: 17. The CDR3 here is CASSRMGQGSYGAEAFF. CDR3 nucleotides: TGTGCCAGCAGCCGAATGGGACAGGGCTCCTATGGCGCTGAAGCTTTCTTT.